The 32 T cell receptor beta chains given below trace back to one sample, sequenced in a study of T cell clones after liver transplantation. The data were produced by immunoSEQ multiplex PCR, yet TCRdb's version contains in-frame clones alone and is incomplete. This table holds tens of thousands of clones, roughly three quarters found once. Sequencing used CD4+ T cells from blood, obtained at the 22-month timepoint. The origin of the receptors is a human patient who received a liver transplant. Some T cells may be supplied by the graft donor.

Concerning this clone: At one end the junction does not follow the germline gene, possibly because of a read error. V gene TRBV7-7 combines with J gene TRBJ2-7; D perhaps matches TRBD1 (5 bases). Germline lookup yields CDR1 SSHAT and CDR2 FNYEAQ (reference sequence). The CDR3 spans 14 residues. The CDR3: CASSLGAEDHEQYF. The CDR3 coding sequence is TGTGCTAGCAGCTTAGGGGCAGAAGACCACGAGCAGTACTTC.

This clone appeared once. The CDR3 protein is CASSVGLDRVSGELFF. For the CDR3, the DNA is TGTGCCAGCAGCGTAGGTCTGGACAGGGTCTCCGGGGAGCTGTTTTTT. The chain joins TRBV9 to TRBJ2-2, with 8 bases matching TRBD1. Germline V CDR1 and CDR2: SGDLS, YYNGEE. The CDR3 runs to 16 residues. V lost 0 bases, J lost 6 bases, and 7 bases stayed unmatched.

This chain uses TRBV30 with TRBJ2-1; unclear D gene. The V end was cut by 4 bases, the J end by 0 bases, with 13 bases between. Per the germline V gene, CDR1 is GTSNPN and CDR2 is SVGIG (reference sequence). The CDR3 is made up of 15 amino acids. The CDR3 spells CAWTRIRSSYNEQFF. The CDR3 region has the DNA TGTGCCTGGACCCGAATCCGGAGCTCCTACAATGAGCAGTTCTTC.

Only a few counts were recorded for this clone. The V gene is TRBV7-9, the J gene TRBJ1-4, with no clear D. CDR1 is SEHNR, CDR2 FQNEAQ, per germline (reference sequence). With 0 bases removed from V and 5 bases from J, the gap between germline ends came to 13 bases. This CDR3 has 16 residues. The CDR3 DNA is TGTGCCAGCAGCTTAGCGACGGTGGCGGGGAATGAAAAACTGTTTTTT. It codes for CASSLATVAGNEKLFF.

V usage is TRBV19 and J usage is TRBJ1-3, with D perhaps TRBD1 (5 bases). The CDR3 is 14 residues long. The V and J ends lost 8 bases and 2 bases respectively, with 13 bases between them. The germline V gene has CDR1 LNHDA and CDR2 SQIVND (reference sequence). CDR3 protein: CASRLGVAGNTIYF. In nucleotides, the CDR3 is TGTGCCAGTCGACTGGGGGTCGCTGGAAACACCATATATTTT.

V gene TRBV21-1 combines with J gene TRBJ2-7; the DNA was not compared with TRBD2, the D call given in the table. TRBV21-1 counts as a pseudogene. CDR3 length: 16 amino acids. The CDR3: CASSKEKAGSPYEQYF. CDR3 sequence (DNA): TGTGCCAGCAGCAAAGAAAAAGCGGGGAGTCCCTACGAGCAGTACTTC.

This chain connects TRBV11-1 to TRBJ2-1, with 13 nucleotides matching TRBD2. Per germline, CDR1 SGHAT and CDR2 FQDESV (reference sequence). The trim removed 4 bases at V and 5 bases at J, leaving 2 bases unmatched. The CDR3 extends over 15 amino acids. CDR3 DNA sequence: TGTGCCAGCAGCTCGGGGACTAGCGGGGACAATGAGCAGTTCTTC. This encodes CASSSGTSGDNEQFF. Full variable domain (outside the CDR3, taken from reference TRBV11-1 and TRBJ2-1): EAEVAQSPRYKITEKSQAVAFWCDPISGHATLYWYRQILGQGPELLVQFQDESVVDDSQLPKDRFSAERLKGVDSTLKIQPAELGDSAMYLCASSSGTSGDNEQFFGPGTRLTVL.

The gene calls are TRBV2 and TRBJ1-1; D not resolved. V gave up 3 bases and J gave up 1 base, with 9 bases separating them. This CDR3 has 14 amino acids. CDR1 SNHLY and CDR2 FYNNEI come from the germline V gene. CDR3 in amino acids: CASSETETNTEAFF. The CDR3 DNA reads TGTGCCAGCAGTGAGACCGAGACGAACACTGAAGCTTTCTTT.

The rearrangement uses TRBV18 and TRBJ1-5, with a tentative D call TRBD1 (6 bases). Per germline, CDR1 KGHSH and CDR2 LQKENI. V lost 6 bases, J lost 2 bases, and 14 bases lay in between. The CDR3 consists of 15 residues. CDR3 coding DNA: TGTGCCAGCTCCGAGACGGACAGCCGCAATCAGCCCCAGCATTTT. This sequence encodes CASSETDSRNQPQHF.

This clone showed up just a few times. The gene calls are TRBV6-6 and TRBJ1-2; perhaps TRBD1 as D (5 bases). There are 13 residues in the CDR3. Germline CDR1 reads MNHNY; CDR2 reads SVGAGI (reference sequence). V gave up 0 bases and J gave up 8 bases, with 10 bases separating them. CDR3: CASSYSSQGGYTF. The DNA of the CDR3 is TGTGCCAGCAGTTACTCTTCGCAGGGAGGCTACACCTTC.

The chain uses TRBV18 and TRBJ2-5; no reliable D call. Trimming removed 6 bases at V and 1 base at J, with 15 bases between. The CDR3 spans 15 residues. Germline V gene data show CDR1 as KGHSH and CDR2 as LQKENI. In nucleotides, the CDR3 is TGTGCCAGCTCCCTTTCAGGAGCGCGCCAAGAGACCCAGTACTTC. It yields the protein CASSLSGARQETQYF.

The rearrangement joins TRBV6-6 to TRBJ1-1; no firm D call. This CDR3 is built from 13 residues. Germline V lookup: CDR1 MNHNY, CDR2 SVGAGI (reference sequence). Trimming pared 7 bases from V and 1 base from J, leaving 10 bases between. CDR3 loop: CASKLSRNTEAFF. In DNA, the CDR3 is TGTGCCAGCAAACTATCACGGAACACTGAAGCTTTCTTT.

The genes are TRBV6-5 and TRBJ1-5, with D uncertain. This CDR3 has 15 amino acids. Trimming stripped 6 bases from V and 0 bases from J, with 12 bases between. Per the germline V gene, CDR1 is MNHEY and CDR2 is SVGAGI. For the CDR3, the DNA is TGTGCCAGCAGGGCGGATCCTTATAGCAATCAGCCCCAGCATTTT. The encoded protein is CASRADPYSNQPQHF.

The chain joins TRBV19 to TRBJ1-5; D unresolved. Trimming cost V 4 bases and J 0 bases, with 10 bases left between them. Germline lookup yields CDR1 LNHDA and CDR2 SQIVND (reference sequence). The CDR3 has 15 amino acids. The CDR3 region is CASSSYTNSNQPQHF. The CDR3 DNA sequence: TGTGCCAGTAGTAGCTACACGAATAGCAATCAGCCCCAGCATTTT.

This chain links TRBV11-2 with TRBJ2-1; D tentatively fits TRBD1 or TRBD2 (5 bases each). CDR1 is SGHAT, CDR2 FQNNGV, per germline. V gave up 1 base and J gave up 5 bases, with 12 bases separating them. The CDR3 extends over 15 amino acids. The CDR3 reads CASSLGGRMNNEQFF. In DNA, the CDR3 is TGTGCCAGCAGCTTAGGGGGACGCATGAACAATGAGCAGTTCTTC.

This CDR3 is CASKAGQGRETQYF. The CDR3 DNA sequence: TGTGCCAGCAAGGCAGGACAGGGTCGAGAGACCCAGTACTTC. The J gene is TRBJ2-5, the V gene TRBV2, with 8 bases lining up with TRBD1. After removal of 7 bases from V and 4 bases from J, the junction contained 8 bases not matched to a gene. Germline loops: CDR1 SNHLY, CDR2 FYNNEI. This CDR3 has 14 residues. Together with reference TRBV2 and TRBJ2-5, the CDR3 gives the full variable domain: EPEVTQTPSHQVTQMGQEVILRCVPISNHLYFYWYRQILGQKVEFLVSFYNNEISEKSEIFDDQFSVERPDGSNFTLKIRSTKLEDSAMYFCASKAGQGRETQYFGPGTRLLVL.

The genes are TRBV11-3 and TRBJ2-5; TRBD2 is a possible D gene (6 bases). Trimming cost V 5 bases and J 1 base, with 14 bases left between them. The CDR3 spans 15 residues. CDR1 and CDR2 from the germline V gene are SGHNT and YENEEA. The CDR3 is CASSPGGGRQETQYF. CDR3 in DNA: TGTGCCAGCAGCCCAGGCGGAGGGCGCCAAGAGACCCAGTACTTC.

The CDR3 sequence: CSVIRDSGNTIYF. CDR3 in DNA: TGCAGCGTTATACGAGATTCTGGAAACACCATATATTTT. The chain uses TRBV29-1 and TRBJ1-3, with D hard to call. The length of the CDR3 is 13 residues. Trimming pared 5 bases from V and 1 base from J, leaving 9 bases between. The germline V gene encodes CDR1 SQVTM and CDR2 ANQGSEA.

The chain links TRBV2 to TRBJ2-2; the match to TRBD1 covers 7 bases. J was trimmed by 6 bases and V by 8 bases; bases with no gene match: 27. CDR1 is SNHLY and CDR2 is FYNNEI in the germline V gene. The CDR3 is made up of 20 amino acids. The CDR3 bases are TGTGCCAGCCTACCAACCCTTCCGGGACAGTCGCAGTTTGGGCCCGGGGAGCTGTTTTTT. Amino acid sequence: CASLPTLPGQSQFGPGELFF.

This clone turned up a few times. The chain has TRBV9 and TRBJ2-1, with TRBD2 identical over 7 bases. CDR1 is SGDLS, CDR2 YYNGEE, per germline. This CDR3 is built from 15 residues. V was pared by 0 bases and J by 4 bases, with 4 bases of the junction left unmatched. The CDR3 DNA reads TGTGCCAGCAGCGTAGTTTCAGCGGGGTACAATGAGCAGTTCTTC. Its protein product is CASSVVSAGYNEQFF.

This chain connects TRBV28 to TRBJ1-2, with a tentative D call TRBD1 (5 bases). The CDR3 is 14 amino acids. V was pared by 7 bases and J by 1 base, with 13 bases between. CDR1 is MDHEN, CDR2 SYDVKM, per germline. CDR3 amino acids: CASMGTPYNYGYTF. CDR3 DNA sequence: TGTGCCAGCATGGGGACGCCCTATAACTATGGCTACACCTTC.

The chain has TRBV6-5 and TRBJ2-7; perhaps D is TRBD1 or TRBD2 (6 bases each). The CDR3 consists of 15 residues. Germline V gives CDR1 MNHEY, CDR2 SVGAGI. The ends were cut back, 0 bases at V and 7 bases at J, with 16 bases in the middle. The DNA of the CDR3 is TGTGCCAGCAGTTACTCGTTCAGGGGAGGTAGGGAGCAGTACTTC. Protein product: CASSYSFRGGREQYF.

The J gene is TRBJ2-1, the V gene TRBV7-6; the D call may be TRBD1 or TRBD2 (5 bases each). Deletions cut 5 bases from V and 1 base from J, with 15 bases between. Germline CDR1 SGHVS, CDR2 FNYEAQ. The CDR3 is made up of 16 amino acids. The CDR3 reads CASSNRDDVSYNEQFF. In DNA, the CDR3 is TGTGCCAGCAGCAACCGGGACGACGTTTCCTACAATGAGCAGTTCTTC.

J is TRBJ2-3 and V is TRBV2; D not resolved. V was pared by 7 bases and J by 2 bases, with 7 bases between. The CDR3 runs 12 residues. Germline CDR1 reads SNHLY; CDR2 reads FYNNEI. The CDR3 coding sequence is TGTGCCAGCAAAACAAACACAGATACGCAGTATTTT. This gives the protein CASKTNTDTQYF.

The rearrangement uses TRBV4-1 and TRBJ1-1; 8 bases are shared with TRBD1. CDR1 and CDR2 from the germline V gene are MGHRA and YSYEKL. The CDR3 runs to 16 residues. Germline trimming cut 4 bases from V and 2 bases from J; bases unmatched to any gene: 9. In nucleotides, the CDR3 is TGCGCCAGCAGCCCTCAGGGGGCCACTTTCAACACTGAAGCTTTCTTT. This sequence encodes CASSPQGATFNTEAFF.

The chain is built from TRBV14 and TRBJ1-2, with 7 bases identical to TRBD1. The CDR3 is 15 amino acids. The V and J ends lost 3 bases and 4 bases, in that order; junction bases with no gene match: 8. The germline CDR1 and CDR2 sequences are SGHDN and FVKESK. The DNA for the CDR3 is TGTGCCAGCAGCCAGGACGTACAGGGGACCTATGGCTACACCTTC. Protein: CASSQDVQGTYGYTF.

In this sample, this clone turned up once. V usage is TRBV29-1 and J usage is TRBJ2-5; D is uncertain. The CDR3 is 11 residues long. V lost 5 bases, J lost 5 bases, and 9 bases lay in between. Germline loops: CDR1 SQVTM, CDR2 ANQGSEA. This chain's CDR3 is CSVFQSETQYF. CDR3 nucleotide sequence: TGCAGCGTTTTCCAAAGCGAGACCCAGTACTTC.

The chain is built from TRBV5-4 and TRBJ1-1; the D gene is possibly TRBD1 (6 bases). The V and J ends lost 4 bases and 2 bases respectively, with 12 bases between them. Germline assignment: CDR1 SGHNT and CDR2 YYREEE (reference sequence). The CDR3 has 14 amino acids. CDR3 sequence reads: CASSTQGKNTEAFF. For the CDR3, the DNA is TGTGCCAGCAGCACGCAGGGGAAAAACACTGAAGCTTTCTTT.

In its sample, this clone ranks as medium-sized (0.01 to 0.1%). This chain links TRBV18 with TRBJ1-1; D is perhaps TRBD1 (5 bases). Germline V lookup: CDR1 KGHSH, CDR2 LQKENI. CDR3 size: 13 residues. V lost 4 bases and J lost 3, with 9 bases in between. In DNA, the CDR3 is TGTGCCAGCTCACAAGGGACCGACACTGAAGCTTTCTTT. Encoded protein: CASSQGTDTEAFF.

This clone was seen a single time. The rearrangement uses TRBV11-2 and TRBJ1-2; no clear D. Germline CDR1 and CDR2: SGHAT and FQNNGV. V dropped 1 base and J dropped 6 bases, with 12 bases sitting between them. This CDR3 region has 14 residues. DNA of the CDR3: TGTGCCAGCAGCTTAGTAGCAGGCTGGAATGGCTACACCTTC. Translating gives CASSLVAGWNGYTF. The full variable domain, completed using reference TRBV11-2 and TRBJ1-2, is EAGVAQSPRYKIIEKRQSVAFWCNPISGHATLYWYQQILGQGPKLLIQFQNNGVVDDSQLPKDRFSAERLKGVDSTLKIQPAKLEDSAVYLCASSLVAGWNGYTFGSGTRLTVV.

This clone has just a few counts. The chain employs TRBV30 and TRBJ1-6; 9 nucleotides match TRBD1. Germline V CDR1 and CDR2: GTSNPN, SVGIG (reference sequence). After removal of 2 bases from V and 10 bases from J, the junction contained 6 bases not matched to a gene. CDR3 length equals 14 residues. In nucleotides, the CDR3 is TGTGCCTGGAGTCTGGACAGGGGCGGCTCACCCCTCCACTTT. As protein: CAWSLDRGGSPLHF.

The chain combines TRBV1 with TRBJ2-7; TRBD2 is the table's D call, not checked against the DNA. TRBV1 is labeled a pseudogene. There are 14 residues in the CDR3. CDR3: CTSSHRGTKAWQYF. CDR3 sequence (DNA): TGCACCAGCAGCCACCGAGGGACTAAGGCTTGGCAGTACTTC.